This TCR beta chain was profiled in a study of glioma-infiltrating T cells after dendritic cell vaccination. Looking at the study overall: Dendritic cell vaccination trial patients had either newly diagnosed or recurrent glioblastoma. Dendritic cells derived from monocytes and pulsed with autologous tumor lysate formed the vaccine.

Noted time point: after dendritic cell vaccination, including at tumor progression/relapse. Fresh-frozen tumor tissue and more than two years of survival data were available for all. Study conclusions and caveats: The cohort had few patients with full blood and tumor sets.

Germline V gene lookup returns CDR1 MNHEY and CDR2 SMNVEV (reference sequence). The CDR3 covers 14 residues. Trimming took 6 bases from V and 1 from J, leaving 10 bases between them. As concerns this clone: What it binds is not known.

Here immunoSEQ multiplex PCR was the method, and the copy in TCRdb shows in-frame clones only, minus some. The sample lists approximately 99,000 clones; around 80% were seen once. This receptor was identified in a human donor with glioblastoma. The chain couples TRBV27 to TRBJ2-1; D gene ambiguous. The sample here was blood, taken after dendritic cell vaccination. For the CDR3, the DNA is TGTGCCAGCAGCGGTGAACAGTCCTACAATGAGCAGTTCTTC. Amino acids: CASSGEQSYNEQFF.